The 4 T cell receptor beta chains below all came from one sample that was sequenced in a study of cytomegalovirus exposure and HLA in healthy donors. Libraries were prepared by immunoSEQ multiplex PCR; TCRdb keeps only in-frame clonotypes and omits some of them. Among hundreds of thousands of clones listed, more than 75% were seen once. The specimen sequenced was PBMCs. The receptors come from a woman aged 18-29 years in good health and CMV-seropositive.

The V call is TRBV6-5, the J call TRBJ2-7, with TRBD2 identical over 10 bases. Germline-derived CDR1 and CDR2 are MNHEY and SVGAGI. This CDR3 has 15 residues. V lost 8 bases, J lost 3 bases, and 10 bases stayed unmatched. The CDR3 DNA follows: TGTGCCAGCGGGGTGGGTAGCGGGGGGTTCTACGAGCAGTACTTC. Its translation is CASGVGSGGFYEQYF.

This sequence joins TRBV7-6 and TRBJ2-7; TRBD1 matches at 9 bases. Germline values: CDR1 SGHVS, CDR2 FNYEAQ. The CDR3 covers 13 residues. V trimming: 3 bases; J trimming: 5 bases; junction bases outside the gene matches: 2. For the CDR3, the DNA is TGTGCCAGCAGCTTCACAGGGGGCAACGAGCAGTACTTC. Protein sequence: CASSFTGGNEQYF.

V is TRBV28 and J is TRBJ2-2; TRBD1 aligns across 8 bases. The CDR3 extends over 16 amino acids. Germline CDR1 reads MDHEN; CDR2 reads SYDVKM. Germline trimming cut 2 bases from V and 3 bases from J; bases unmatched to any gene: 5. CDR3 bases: TGTGCCAGCAGTTTAACCCCGACAGGGGACACCGGGGAGCTGTTTTTT. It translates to CASSLTPTGDTGELFF.

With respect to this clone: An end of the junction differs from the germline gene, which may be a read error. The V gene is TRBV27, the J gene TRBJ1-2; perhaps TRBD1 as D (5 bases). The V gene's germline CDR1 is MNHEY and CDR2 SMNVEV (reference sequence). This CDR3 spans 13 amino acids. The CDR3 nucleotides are TGTGCCAGCAGTTTAAGGGGCCAGGGTGAATACGACTTC. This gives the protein CASSLRGQGEYDF.